The entry below describes one TCR beta chain. The data belong to a study of T cell changes during pregnancy in multiple sclerosis. Generated by immunoSEQ multiplex PCR, the TCRdb table keeps only in-frame clones and is missing some. The table records 80,000 to 130,000 clones, 90% to 95% of them present only once. CDR1 and CDR2 from the germline V gene are SGHDT and YYEEEE. The CDR3 consists of 16 residues. Unmatched junction bases numbered 15, after V lost 5 bases and J lost 6 bases. The source is a female donor with multiple sclerosis, enrolled in a pregnancy study. The sequencing used peripheral blood, collected before pregnancy. This chain links TRBV5-6 with TRBJ2-7; 9 bases align to TRBD1. CDR3 amino acids: CASSGTGPEWGLEQYF. CDR3 coding DNA: TGTGCCAGCAGTGGGACAGGGCCCGAGTGGGGGCTCGAGCAGTACTTC.